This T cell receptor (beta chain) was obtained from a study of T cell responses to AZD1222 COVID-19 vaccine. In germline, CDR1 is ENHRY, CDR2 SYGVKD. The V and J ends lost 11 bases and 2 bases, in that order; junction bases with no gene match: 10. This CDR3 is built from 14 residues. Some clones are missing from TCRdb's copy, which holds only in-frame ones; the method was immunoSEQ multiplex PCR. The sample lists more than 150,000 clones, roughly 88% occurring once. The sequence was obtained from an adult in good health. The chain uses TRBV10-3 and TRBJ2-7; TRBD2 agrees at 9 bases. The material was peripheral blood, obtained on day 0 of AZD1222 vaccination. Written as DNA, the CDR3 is TGTGCCTCTATAGGGCGGGAGGGCACCTACGAGCAGTACTTC. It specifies CASIGREGTYEQYF.